This T cell receptor beta chain was recorded in a study of cytomegalovirus exposure and HLA in healthy donors. About the study: About 79% of 398 genotyped donors fell in the Caucasian-associated ancestry cluster.

This clone was found once. Its antigen is not known. The PCR employed 60 Vbeta primers together with 13 Jbeta primers. TCRdb's table, derived via immunoSEQ multiplex PCR, lists solely in-frame clones and lacks some. This sample has more than 150,000 clones, with 84% found just once. Trimming cost V 4 bases and J 2 bases; bases outside gene matches: 1. Germline V CDR1 and CDR2: SGHVS, FNYEAQ. This CDR3 has 13 amino acids. Study-level points and caveats: In vitro assays verified that three CMV-associated chains recognized CMV antigens specifically.

This chain links TRBV7-6 with TRBJ2-7, with 8 bases aligning to TRBD1. The TCR sequence derives from a boy between 10 and 17 years old in good health and CMV-seronegative. The sample consisted of PBMCs. The CDR3 DNA reads as TGTGCCAGCAGCTACAGGGGGACCTACGAGCAGTACTTC. Protein: CASSYRGTYEQYF.